This TCR beta chain originates from a study of T cell repertoires in cytomegalovirus infection. This clonotype has a count of ten or more. Trimming cost V 0 bases and J 4 bases; bases outside gene matches: 1. The CDR3 covers 16 residues. The germline V gene encodes CDR1 DFQATT and CDR2 SNEGSKA (reference sequence). TCRdb recomputed calls from the reads with MiXCR, one row per CDR3 protein. The profile shows about 300,000 distinct CDR3 sequences, 8% to 10% of them singletons. The TCR comes from a human donor in good health (CMV status not recorded). Some clones in this sample may be carry-over from other donors' samples. The chain recombines TRBV20-1 with TRBJ2-4; TRBD2 agrees at 15 bases. The sample was PBMCs. The CDR3 sequence is CSAREGLAGGKNIQYF. In nucleotides, the CDR3 is TGCAGTGCTAGAGAAGGACTAGCGGGGGGGAAAAACATTCAGTACTTC.